A single sample is the source of the 2 T cell receptor beta chains below, sequenced in a study of shared clonotypes between healthy human individuals. Assay used: immunoSEQ multiplex PCR; TCRdb lists only in-frame clones, some missing. Among about 460,000 clones listed, 70% to 80% were seen once. Sequences were obtained from PBMCs. All receptors come from a woman in her 40s in good health. Some clones in this sample may be carry-over from other donors' samples.

The chain combines TRBV4-2 with TRBJ2-6; D gene uncertain. CDR3 length: 17 residues. V was trimmed by 1 base and J by 0 bases, leaving 10 bases between them. The V gene's germline CDR1 is LGHNA and CDR2 YNFKEQ. CDR3 sequence: CASSQGDTRSGANVLTF. DNA of the CDR3: TGTGCCAGCAGCCAAGGTGATACCCGCTCTGGGGCCAACGTCCTGACTTTC.

This sequence joins TRBV4-1 and TRBJ2-1, with 7 nucleotides matching TRBD2. CDR3 size: 14 residues. J gave up 8 bases and V 4 bases, and 8 bases lay outside the gene matches. Per the germline V gene, CDR1 is MGHRA and CDR2 is YSYEKL. The CDR3: CASSPRGSVHEQFF. The CDR3 bases are TGCGCCAGCAGCCCGCGGGGGTCGGTACATGAGCAGTTCTTC.